This T cell receptor beta chain was obtained from a study of blood T cell repertoires in COVID-19. Overall study context: Spain, Italy and the United States supplied samples that represented acute and convalescent COVID-19. T cells, B-cell-depleted T cells, or PBMCs provided the cDNA or gDNA that served as material.

Original methodology: Reference gene primer amplification yielded estimated nucleated cell counts. Sequencing was performed with immunoSEQ multiplex PCR; in TCRdb, only in-frame clones are kept and a portion is missing. The D gene and trimming were derived from the DNA, and the V and J assignments and clone size from that table. Among over 70,000 clones, roughly 87% were seen once, and the ten largest hold approximately 7%. This CDR3 region has 13 residues. In germline, CDR1 is MDHEN, CDR2 SYDVKM. The ends lost 5 bases at V and 11 bases at J; junction bases unmatched: 8. Recruited during active infection, patients (from Seattle) were subsequently followed longitudinally.

The receptor was isolated from a man between 18 and 35 years old with COVID-19, enrolled during active disease. Sequenced material: peripheral blood. The chain is built from TRBV28 and TRBJ1-5; 8 bases match TRBD1. This chain's CDR3 is CASSIQGEVSQHF. For the CDR3, the DNA is TGTGCCAGCAGTATACAGGGGGAGGTGTCCCAGCATTTT.